Presented here are 19 T cell receptor beta chains from one specimen sequenced in a study of blood T cell repertoires in COVID-19. Libraries were prepared by immunoSEQ multiplex PCR; TCRdb keeps only in-frame clonotypes and omits some of them. Here the sample spans approximately 180,000 clones, 87% being singletons. The sample consisted of peripheral blood. These receptors were taken from a woman in her 70s with COVID-19, enrolled during active disease.

This clone came up a few times. V usage is TRBV27 and J usage is TRBJ1-1; tentatively, D is TRBD1 (6 bases). Germline assignment: CDR1 MNHEY and CDR2 SMNVEV (reference sequence). V shed 7 bases and J shed 7 bases, with 25 bases lying between them. The CDR3 covers 16 residues. CDR3 DNA sequence: TGTGCCAGCACCCGCGCGGATGGGGGCAGATACGTTGAAGCTTTCTTT. Its protein is CASTRADGGRYVEAFF.

V gene TRBV9 combines with J gene TRBJ2-1, with 9 bases matching TRBD2. After removal of 1 base from V and 8 bases from J, the junction contained 10 bases not matched to a gene. Germline V lookup: CDR1 SGDLS, CDR2 YYNGEE. The CDR3 has 16 residues. The chain's CDR3 is CASSVRREGRGDEQFF. CDR3 nucleotide sequence: TGTGCCAGCAGCGTAAGGCGGGAGGGCCGGGGAGATGAGCAGTTCTTC.

This sequence joins TRBV19 and TRBJ2-6; 11 nucleotides match TRBD2. This CDR3 has 17 residues. CDR1 and CDR2 from the germline V gene are LNHDA and SQIVND (reference sequence). Losses at the gene ends were 5 bases for V and 2 bases for J; bases not matched to a gene: 5. The DNA of the CDR3 is TGTGCCAGTAGTTCACTAGCGGGAGTGGCTGGGGCCAACGTCCTGACTTTC. It specifies CASSSLAGVAGANVLTF.

J is TRBJ2-3 and V is TRBV6-5; TRBD2 matches at 10 bases. Germline-derived CDR1 and CDR2 are MNHEY and SVGAGI. The CDR3 spans 16 residues. V shed 2 bases, J shed 3 bases, and the junction held 5 bases outside the gene matches. The CDR3 here is CASSYHSGRTTDTQYF. The CDR3 bases are TGTGCCAGCAGTTACCATAGCGGGAGGACGACAGATACGCAGTATTTT.

The chain links TRBV21-1 to TRBJ2-7; the table's D gene call, TRBD1, was not cross checked with the DNA. TRBV21-1 is designated a pseudogene. There are 13 residues in the CDR3. DNA for the CDR3: TGTGCCAGCAGCATTAAAGGGGCCTACGAGCAGTACTTC. Its translation: CASSIKGAYEQYF.

The gene calls are TRBV4-3 and TRBJ1-1; 7 bases fit TRBD1. V was pared by 0 bases and J by 5 bases, with 6 bases of the junction left unmatched. Germline CDR1 and CDR2: LGHNA and YSLEER. The CDR3 sequence is 15 residues long. The CDR3 nucleotides are TGCGCCAGCAGCCAAGACTGGACAGGTCAAACTGAAGCTTTCTTT. Its protein is CASSQDWTGQTEAFF.

The table lists this clone with a few counts. The chain carries TRBV12-3 or TRBV12-4 and TRBJ1-2; 7 bases fit TRBD1. The trim removed 4 bases at V and 9 bases at J, leaving 8 bases unmatched. This CDR3 contains 13 residues. The CDR3 loop is CASSSLSTGSYTF. The CDR3 DNA sequence: TGTGCCAGCAGTTCGCTATCGACAGGGAGCTACACCTTC.

This chain connects TRBV27 to TRBJ1-5; TRBD1 matches 8 bases. The trim removed 6 bases at V and 0 bases at J, leaving 13 bases unmatched. In germline, CDR1 is MNHEY, CDR2 SMNVEV (reference sequence). The CDR3 loop spans 18 amino acids. The DNA of the CDR3 is TGTGCCAGCAGGGCCGGGACAGGCCTGTTCAATAGCAATCAGCCCCAGCATTTT. It specifies CASRAGTGLFNSNQPQHF.

The gene calls are TRBV6-6 and TRBJ2-2, with TRBD2 matching 7 bases. Germline CDR1 is MNHNY and CDR2 is SVGAGI (reference sequence). The CDR3 is 15 residues long. Trimming took 0 bases from V and 5 from J; bases not matched to a gene: 3. The CDR3, as DNA: TGTGCCAGCAGTTACTCTGTGGGAGGGACCGGGGAGCTGTTTTTT. This translates into CASSYSVGGTGELFF.

The rearrangement uses TRBV11-2 and TRBJ2-1; D not resolved. Germline CDR1 SGHAT, CDR2 FQNNGV. Deletions cut 5 bases from V and 0 bases from J, with 14 bases between. CDR3 length: 16 residues. In DNA, the CDR3 is TGTGCCAGCAGCCCTAGGTTTGGTAGCTCCTACAATGAGCAGTTCTTC. As protein: CASSPRFGSSYNEQFF.

The rearrangement uses TRBV28 and TRBJ2-7; 9 bases are shared with TRBD1. From germline, CDR1 is MDHEN and CDR2 SYDVKM. This CDR3 is built from 14 residues. Trimming took 7 bases from V and 5 from J; bases not matched to a gene: 9. The DNA for the CDR3 is TGTGCCAGCACTTGGGACAGGGTGGGACACGAGCAGTACTTC. This translates into CASTWDRVGHEQYF.

The CDR3 DNA sequence: TGTGCCAGAGCGGACCGAGACACGAACACTGAAGCTTTCTTT. Translating gives CARADRDTNTEAFF. The chain has TRBV2 and TRBJ1-1; D is unclear. Trimming took off 9 bases at V and 1 base at J, with 15 bases between the two ends. The CDR3 runs to 14 residues. Looked up from germline, CDR1 is SNHLY and CDR2 is FYNNEI.

This clone is a singleton in its sample. The chain carries TRBV5-4 and TRBJ2-6, with a weak D call TRBD1 (6 bases). This CDR3 spans 15 amino acids. In germline, CDR1 is SGHNT, CDR2 YYREEE (reference sequence). Trimming stripped 3 bases from V and 4 bases from J, with 11 bases between. The CDR3 DNA reads TGTGCCAGCAGCTCGACAGGTCTGGGGGCCAACGTCCTGACTTTC. It is translated as CASSSTGLGANVLTF.

This sequence joins TRBV5-5 and TRBJ1-5; no clear D. With the DNA end fitting TRBJ2-3 better, the J assignment may be wrong. This CDR3 comprises 15 residues. From germline, CDR1 is SGHKS and CDR2 YYEKEE (reference sequence). The CDR3 coding sequence is TGTGCCAGCAGCTTTTCGGGTAGGAGCAATCAGCCCCAGTATTTT. Protein: CASSFSGRSNQPQYF.

This rearrangement joins TRBV11-2 to TRBJ1-4; possibly TRBD1 for D (6 bases). Per germline, CDR1 SGHAT and CDR2 FQNNGV. CDR3 length: 14 residues. V gave up 5 bases and J gave up 4 bases, with 11 bases separating them. CDR3 loop: CASSADRLNEKLFF. CDR3 coding DNA: TGTGCCAGCAGCGCGGACAGACTTAATGAAAAACTGTTTTTT.

The genes are TRBV4-3 and TRBJ1-1; D call uncertain. Germline V gene data show CDR1 as LGHNA and CDR2 as YSLEER. The germline V and J ends were trimmed by 1 base and 0 bases, with 9 bases remaining between them. The CDR3 is 15 residues long. The CDR3, as DNA: TGCGCCAGCAGCCAAGCGGAGAACATGAACACTGAAGCTTTCTTT. As protein: CASSQAENMNTEAFF.

The chain combines TRBV10-3 with TRBJ1-3, with TRBD1 identical over 8 bases. The V segment lost 1 base and the J segment 4 bases; nucleotides outside the gene matches: 6. Germline CDR1 and CDR2: ENHRY and SYGVKD. This CDR3 has 16 residues. CDR3 amino acids: CAISEWQGAEGNTIYF. CDR3 DNA sequence: TGTGCCATCAGTGAGTGGCAGGGGGCGGAAGGAAACACCATATATTTT.

This chain joins TRBV11-3 and TRBJ2-3, with D possibly TRBD1 on 6 matching bases. Trimming left V 3 bases short and J 6 bases short, with 13 bases between. Germline V gene data show CDR1 as SGHNT and CDR2 as YENEEA. The CDR3 has 14 amino acids. The CDR3 region has the DNA TGTGCCAGCAGCTTCGCAGGGGAGTTGGATACGCAGTATTTT. It translates to CASSFAGELDTQYF. The full variable domain, completed using reference TRBV11-3 and TRBJ2-3, is EAGVVQSPRYKIIEKKQPVAFWCNPISGHNTLYWYLQNLGQGPELLIRYENEEAVDDSQLPKDRFSAERLKGVDSTLKIQPAELGDSAVYLCASSFAGELDTQYFGPGTRLTVL.

V and J are TRBV6-5 and TRBJ1-6; D not certain. Germline assignment: CDR1 MNHEY and CDR2 SVGAGI. The CDR3 sequence is 16 residues long. With 3 bases removed from V and 2 bases from J, the gap between germline ends came to 11 bases. In nucleotides, the CDR3 is TGTGCCAGCAGTTATGGGAGGGCTACCTATAATTCACCCCTCCACTTT. It specifies CASSYGRATYNSPLHF.